The 16 T cell receptor beta chains below were found in one sample sequenced in a study of Graves' ophthalmopathy and Graves' hyperthyroidism. Amplified material comprised TCR beta CDR3 regions derived from RNA transcripts. Following a first-round RT-PCR that used HTBI primers, a second-round multiplex PCR was carried out. One entry per CDR3 protein, called by TCRdb with MiXCR from the multiplex PCR reads. The data show approximately 540,000 distinct CDR3 sequences, about 40% seen once. Sequencing input: peripheral blood or thyroid tissue (not recorded which). Receptors originate from an adult man with Graves' hyperthyroidism.

This clonotype has just a few counts. The J gene is TRBJ1-6, the V gene TRBV7-6; perhaps TRBD1 as D (5 bases). CDR1 is SGHVS and CDR2 is FNYEAQ in the germline V gene. This CDR3 region has 15 residues. Trimming left V 2 bases short and J 10 bases short, with 15 bases between. Here the CDR3 reads CASSLIERGGSPLHF. Written as DNA, the CDR3 is TGTGCCAGCAGCTTAATTGAACGGGGCGGCTCACCCCTCCACTTT.

This chain links TRBV29-1 with TRBJ2-7; 8 bases align to TRBD1. The CDR3 is 11 amino acids. Germline V lookup: CDR1 SQVTM, CDR2 ANQGSEA. With V trimmed by 6 bases and J by 6 bases, 4 bases remained unmatched. CDR3 nucleotide sequence: TGCAGCGTCGCGGACAGGGCCGAGCAGTACTTC. Amino acids: CSVADRAEQYF.

This chain's CDR3 is CSVVPGGETQYF. In nucleotides, the CDR3 is TGCAGCGTTGTCCCGGGTGGGGAGACCCAGTACTTC. The chain employs TRBV29-1 and TRBJ2-5; D unresolved. Trimming left V 4 bases short and J 5 bases short, with 11 bases between. This CDR3 has 12 amino acids. Germline loops: CDR1 SQVTM, CDR2 ANQGSEA.

This clonotype was detected many times. Here the CDR3 reads CASSSDVLYGYTF. In DNA form, the CDR3 reads TGTGCCAGCAGCTCGGACGTACTCTATGGCTACACCTTC. The J gene is TRBJ1-2, the V gene TRBV2; D uncertain. Germline-derived CDR1 and CDR2 are SNHLY and FYNNEI. Trimming cost V 6 bases and J 4 bases, with 12 bases left between them. The CDR3 extends over 13 amino acids.

This chain joins TRBV7-9 and TRBJ2-7; D ambiguous. V was trimmed by 4 bases and J by 6 bases, leaving 7 bases between them. The length of the CDR3 is 11 residues. CDR1 is SEHNR and CDR2 is FQNEAQ in the germline V gene (reference sequence). CDR3 bases: TGTGCCAGCAGCTATAGATTCGAGCAGTACTTC. Its translation is CASSYRFEQYF.

This clonotype came up many times. The rearrangement links TRBV7-9 to TRBJ2-7; D might be TRBD1 or TRBD2, each matching 5 bases. The CDR3 has 15 amino acids. Looked up from germline, CDR1 is SEHNR and CDR2 is FQNEAQ (reference sequence). V was cut by 5 bases and J by 3 bases, with 17 bases left in between. The CDR3 DNA sequence: TGTGCCAGCAGCAACGGGACGGGACCTGACTACGAGCAGTACTTC. Translated, it gives CASSNGTGPDYEQYF.

This clonotype was seen repeatedly, ten times or more. The V gene is TRBV20-1, the J gene TRBJ2-5; D call uncertain. The CDR3 loop spans 15 amino acids. Trimming removed 1 base at V and 2 bases at J, with 14 bases between. CDR1 and CDR2 from the germline V gene are DFQATT and SNEGSKA (reference sequence). CDR3 region: CSARVLQQRQETQYF. In nucleotides, the CDR3 is TGCAGTGCTAGAGTTTTACAACAGAGGCAAGAGACCCAGTACTTC.

The sample holds a few counts of this clonotype. V and J are TRBV5-5 and TRBJ2-7, with TRBD2 matching over 11 bases. Germline assignment: CDR1 SGHKS and CDR2 YYEKEE (reference sequence). This CDR3 spans 16 amino acids. The V segment lost 7 bases and the J segment 2 bases; nucleotides outside the gene matches: 11. CDR3 amino acids: CASSPETSGATYEQYF. The CDR3 bases are TGTGCCAGCTCACCCGAGACTAGCGGGGCCACCTACGAGCAGTACTTC.

The CDR3 nucleotides read TGTGCCAGCAGCTTCGCCGACAGGGGGCCACAAGAGACCCAGTACTTC. It encodes CASSFADRGPQETQYF. The chain links TRBV7-9 to TRBJ2-5; 10 nucleotides align to TRBD1. From germline, CDR1 is SEHNR and CDR2 FQNEAQ (reference sequence). The CDR3 contains 16 residues. Trimming took 3 bases from V and 2 from J; bases not matched to a gene: 6. The entire variable domain, with the rest obtained from reference TRBV7-9 and TRBJ2-5, is as follows: DTGVSQNPRHKITKRGQNVTFRCDPISEHNRLYWYRQTLGQGPEFLTYFQNEAQLEKSRLLSDRFSAERPKGSFSTLEIQRTEQGDSAMYLCASSFADRGPQETQYFGPGTRLLVL.

The chain carries TRBV7-2 and TRBJ2-5, with D possibly being TRBD1 or TRBD2 (6 bases each). The CDR3 spans 16 residues. The V gene's germline CDR1 is SGHTA and CDR2 FQGNSA. Trimming cost V 5 bases and J 5 bases, with 21 bases left between them. CDR3 region: CASSLGGSDPGETQYF. The CDR3 DNA is TGTGCCAGCAGCCTAGGGGGGTCTGACCCAGGGGAGACCCAGTACTTC.

This clonotype showed up many times. The rearrangement uses TRBV20-1 and TRBJ1-6; D is unclear. Per the germline V gene, CDR1 is DFQATT and CDR2 is SNEGSKA (reference sequence). This CDR3 region has 13 residues. Trimming cost V 7 bases and J 0 bases, with 7 bases left between them. The CDR3 sequence: CSVGSSYNSPLHF. The CDR3 coding sequence is TGCAGTGTGGGGAGCTCCTATAATTCACCCCTCCACTTT.

This clonotype was detected many times. The gene calls are TRBV5-6 and TRBJ1-5; D uncertain. Per germline, CDR1 SGHDT and CDR2 YYEEEE. This CDR3 has 13 amino acids. V shed 4 bases and J shed 2 bases, with 7 bases lying between them. CDR3 in DNA: TGTGCCAGCAGCCTTTACGGCAATCAGCCCCAGCATTTT. Protein product: CASSLYGNQPQHF.

The chain links TRBV7-2 to TRBJ2-2; the D is unclear. Trimming stripped 4 bases from V and 3 bases from J, with 15 bases between. In germline, CDR1 is SGHTA, CDR2 FQGNSA. The CDR3 extends over 16 amino acids. Here the CDR3 reads CASSSGPGQHTGELFF. The DNA of the CDR3 is TGTGCCAGCAGCTCCGGACCTGGGCAGCACACCGGGGAGCTGTTTTTT.

This clonotype was seen a handful of times. This chain joins TRBV7-3 and TRBJ2-3; no definite D call. V lost 3 bases and J lost 0, with 4 bases in between. CDR3 size: 13 residues. Per germline, CDR1 SGHTA and CDR2 FQGTGA. The CDR3 is CASSFMSTDTQYF. CDR3 nucleotides: TGTGCCAGCAGCTTTATGAGCACAGATACGCAGTATTTT.

This clonotype was detected ten times or more. The genes are TRBV19 and TRBJ1-1; D is perhaps TRBD1 (6 bases). V was trimmed by 6 bases and J by 0 bases, leaving 14 bases between them. There are 15 residues in the CDR3. Germline CDR1 is LNHDA and CDR2 is SQIVND (reference sequence). In DNA form, the CDR3 reads TGTGCCAGTAGCAGACAACAGGGTATGAACACTGAAGCTTTCTTT. It translates to CASSRQQGMNTEAFF.

The chain has TRBV5-4 and TRBJ2-5, with D perhaps given as TRBD1 or TRBD2 (6 bases each). This CDR3 spans 16 amino acids. Trimming removed 3 bases from V and 5 bases from J, with 20 bases in between. Per germline, CDR1 SGHNT and CDR2 YYREEE (reference sequence). The chain's CDR3 is CASSSGGRGRRETQYF. The DNA of the CDR3 is TGTGCCAGCAGCTCAGGTGGTCGGGGGCGCAGGGAGACCCAGTACTTC.